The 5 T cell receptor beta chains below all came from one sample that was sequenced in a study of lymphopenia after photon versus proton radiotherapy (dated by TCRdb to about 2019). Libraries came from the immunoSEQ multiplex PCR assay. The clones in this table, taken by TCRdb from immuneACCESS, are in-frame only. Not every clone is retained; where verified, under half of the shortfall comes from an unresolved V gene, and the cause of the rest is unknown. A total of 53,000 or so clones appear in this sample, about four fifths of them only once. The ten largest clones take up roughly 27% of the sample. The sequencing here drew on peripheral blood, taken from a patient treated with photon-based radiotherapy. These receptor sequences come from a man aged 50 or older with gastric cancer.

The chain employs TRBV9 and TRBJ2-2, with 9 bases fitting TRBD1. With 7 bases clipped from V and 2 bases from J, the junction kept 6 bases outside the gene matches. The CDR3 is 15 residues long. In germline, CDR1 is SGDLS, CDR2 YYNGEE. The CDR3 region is CASSRDRVNTGELFF. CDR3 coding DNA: TGTGCCAGCTCCAGGGACAGGGTCAACACCGGGGAGCTGTTTTTT.

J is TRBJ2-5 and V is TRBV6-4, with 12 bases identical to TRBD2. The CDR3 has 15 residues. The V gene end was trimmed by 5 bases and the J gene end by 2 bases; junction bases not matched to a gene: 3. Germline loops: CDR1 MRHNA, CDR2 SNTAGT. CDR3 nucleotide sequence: TGTGCCAGCAGTCGGACTAGCGGGGATCAAGAGACCCAGTACTTC. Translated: CASSRTSGDQETQYF.

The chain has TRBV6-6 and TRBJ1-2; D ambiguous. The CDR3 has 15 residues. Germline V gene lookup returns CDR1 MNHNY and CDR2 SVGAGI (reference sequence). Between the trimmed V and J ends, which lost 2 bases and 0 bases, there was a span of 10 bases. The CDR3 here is CASSYGQSANYGYTF. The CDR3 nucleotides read TGTGCCAGCAGTTACGGCCAGAGTGCTAACTATGGCTACACCTTC.

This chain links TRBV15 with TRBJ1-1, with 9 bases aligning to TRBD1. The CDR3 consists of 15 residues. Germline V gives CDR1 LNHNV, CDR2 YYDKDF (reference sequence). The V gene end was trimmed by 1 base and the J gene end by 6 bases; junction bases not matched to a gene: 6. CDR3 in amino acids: CATSRGGTGSPEAFF. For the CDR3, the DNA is TGTGCCACCAGCAGAGGAGGGACAGGGAGTCCTGAAGCTTTCTTT.

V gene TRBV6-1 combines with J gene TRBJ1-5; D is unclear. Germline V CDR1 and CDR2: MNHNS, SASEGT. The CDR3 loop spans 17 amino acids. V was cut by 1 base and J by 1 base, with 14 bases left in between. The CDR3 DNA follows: TGTGCCAGCAGTGAAGATGGTCACTCCCTCAGCAATCAGCCCCAGCATTTT. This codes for CASSEDGHSLSNQPQHF.